One and the same sample provided the 27 T cell receptor beta chains below, sequenced in a study of blood T cell repertoires in COVID-19. Clones were sequenced by immunoSEQ multiplex PCR, and TCRdb holds only the in-frame ones, with some missing. Of fewer than 250,000 clones in the sample, 88% are singletons; the top ten hold around 1.1%. The sample comprised peripheral blood. All receptors come from a man in his thirties or forties with acute or convalescent COVID-19.

This clone was detected only once. The chain recombines TRBV6-5 with TRBJ2-1, with D possibly TRBD1 on 6 matching bases. The CDR3 sequence is 13 residues long. Looked up from germline, CDR1 is MNHEY and CDR2 is SVGAGI. The V end was cut by 5 bases, the J end by 12 bases, with 17 bases between. CDR3 residues: CASSPPTGQLQFF. The CDR3 DNA is TGTGCCAGCAGTCCCCCAACAGGACAGCTGCAGTTCTTC.

The rearrangement uses TRBV27 and TRBJ2-1; D may be TRBD2 (5 bases). Between the trimmed V and J ends, which lost 1 base and 0 bases, there was a span of 10 bases. Germline CDR1 is MNHEY and CDR2 is SMNVEV (reference sequence). The CDR3 runs to 16 residues. The CDR3, as DNA: TGTGCCAGCAGTTTATTCGGGATTCACTCCTACAATGAGCAGTTCTTC. Amino acids: CASSLFGIHSYNEQFF.

V and J are TRBV2 and TRBJ1-2, with 8 bases lining up with TRBD1. In germline, CDR1 is SNHLY, CDR2 FYNNEI. After removal of 3 bases from V and 6 bases from J, the junction contained 3 bases not matched to a gene. This CDR3 comprises 13 residues. Here the CDR3 reads CASSETGDDGYTF. CDR3 nucleotides: TGTGCCAGCAGTGAGACAGGGGACGATGGCTACACCTTC.

The V call is TRBV12-3 or TRBV12-4, the J call TRBJ1-5; D is undetermined. The V end lost 5 bases, the J end lost 7 bases, and 12 bases lay between the germline ends. The CDR3 runs 13 residues. The CDR3 here is CASSGEKGQPQHF. The CDR3 DNA follows: TGTGCCAGCAGTGGGGAGAAGGGCCAGCCCCAGCATTTT.

The chain employs TRBV27 and TRBJ2-1, with D unresolved. V was shortened by 7 bases and J by 7 bases, with 17 bases between the two germline ends. CDR1 MNHEY and CDR2 SMNVEV come from the germline V gene (reference sequence). CDR3 length equals 14 residues. CDR3 residues: CASKIVGGANEQFF. In nucleotides, the CDR3 is TGTGCCAGCAAAATCGTCGGTGGAGCGAATGAGCAGTTCTTC.

The chain couples TRBV11-2 to TRBJ1-5; D remains unclear. Germline assignment: CDR1 SGHAT and CDR2 FQNNGV. The V gene lost 0 bases and the J gene lost 12 bases, with 12 bases spanning the gap. The CDR3 runs 13 residues. CDR3 sequence reads: CASSLDRESNQHF. The CDR3 bases are TGTGCCAGCAGCTTAGATCGGGAGTCGAACCAGCATTTT.

V is TRBV10-2 and J is TRBJ1-5; D is perhaps TRBD1 (5 bases). The germline V gene has CDR1 WSHSY and CDR2 SAAADI. V dropped 0 bases and J dropped 7 bases, with 10 bases sitting between them. The CDR3 covers 14 residues. The CDR3 loop reads CASSESGGGQPQHF. CDR3 nucleotides: TGCGCCAGCAGTGAGTCCGGGGGAGGCCAGCCCCAGCATTTT.

The chain recombines TRBV5-6 with TRBJ1-2, with a weak D call TRBD1 (6 bases). CDR1 is SGHDT and CDR2 is YYEEEE in the germline V gene. The CDR3 covers 16 residues. Deletions cut 0 bases from V and 6 bases from J, with 18 bases between. The DNA of the CDR3 is TGTGCCAGCAGCTTGGGCCTTTGGGACATTAAGGATGGCTACACCTTC. The encoded protein is CASSLGLWDIKDGYTF. The full variable domain, rest sourced from reference TRBV5-6 and TRBJ1-2, is DAGVTQSPTHLIKTRGQQVTLRCSPKSGHDTVSWYQQALGQGPQFIFQYYEEEERQRGNFPDRFSGHQFPNYSSELNVNALLLGDSALYLCASSLGLWDIKDGYTFGSGTRLTVV.

The genes are TRBV15 and TRBJ1-6; D gene uncertain. The V gene lost 1 base and the J gene lost 1 base, with 5 bases spanning the gap. CDR1 is LNHNV, CDR2 YYDKDF, per germline (reference sequence). The CDR3 runs 15 residues. CDR3 region: CATSRVLSYNSPLHF. The CDR3 DNA reads TGTGCCACCAGCAGAGTCTTGTCCTATAATTCACCCCTCCACTTT. Looking up the rest from reference TRBV15 and TRBJ1-6 gives the full variable domain: DAMVIQNPRYQVTQFGKPVTLSCSQTLNHNVMYWYQQKSSQAPKLLFHYYDKDFNNEADTPDNFQSRRPNTSFCFLDIRSPGLGDTAMYLCATSRVLSYNSPLHFGNGTRLTVT.

The V gene is TRBV2, the J gene TRBJ2-1; 14 bases line up with TRBD2. V lost 6 bases and J lost 10; bases outside the gene matches: 11. The V gene's germline CDR1 is SNHLY and CDR2 FYNNEI. CDR3 length: 16 amino acids. Written as DNA, the CDR3 is TGTGCCAGCAGGGCGACTAGCGGGGGGGCCGGTCAGGAGCAGTTCTTC. Protein: CASRATSGGAGQEQFF.

The gene calls are TRBV28 and TRBJ1-3; D is unresolved. V lost 6 bases, J lost 0 bases, and 9 bases lay in between. The CDR3 runs 14 residues. Per the germline V gene, CDR1 is MDHEN and CDR2 is SYDVKM. CDR3 in DNA: TGTGCCAGCAGCCGGCCTAGCTCTGGAAACACCATATATTTT. Its translation: CASSRPSSGNTIYF.

The gene calls are TRBV28 and TRBJ1-3; D remains unclear. Trimming shortened V by 6 bases and J by 0 bases, and 15 bases separated the two germline ends. Germline values: CDR1 MDHEN, CDR2 SYDVKM. The CDR3 length is 16 residues. CDR3 DNA sequence: TGTGCCAGCAGCCCCCCAACCGGCGGCTCTGGAAACACCATATATTTT. Protein product: CASSPPTGGSGNTIYF.

This clone was observed once. In the same sample, other DNA sequences code for this CDR3. The CDR3 sequence: CAWSRGSNQPQHF. The CDR3 DNA reads TGTGCCTGGAGCAGGGGCAGCAATCAGCCCCAGCATTTT. V is TRBV30 and J is TRBJ1-5; D is perhaps TRBD1 (6 bases). Trimming took 3 bases from V and 1 from J, leaving 7 bases between them. CDR3 length: 13 amino acids. CDR1 and CDR2 from the germline V gene are GTSNPN and SVGIG (reference sequence).

This clone is a singleton in its sample. Compared with germline, one end of the junction differs, possibly owing to a read error. The V call is TRBV30, the J call TRBJ1-1; D ambiguous. The CDR3 is 11 residues long. From germline, CDR1 is GTSNPN and CDR2 SVGIG (reference sequence). DNA of the CDR3: TGTGCCTGGAGCGTTAACAGTGAAGCTTTCTTT. It is translated as CAWSVNSEAFF. Combining the CDR3 with reference TRBV30 and TRBJ1-1 gives the whole variable domain SQTIHQWPATLVQPVGSPLSLECTVEGTSNPNLYWYRQAAGRGLQLLFYSVGIGQISSEVPQNLSASRPQDRQFILSSKKLLLSDSGFYLCAWSVNSEAFFGQGTRLTVV.

The gene calls are TRBV7-9 and TRBJ2-7; 7 bases are shared with TRBD1. CDR1 is SEHNR and CDR2 is FQNEAQ in the germline V gene (reference sequence). The CDR3 contains 15 residues. J lost 4 bases, V lost 6 bases, and 12 bases had no gene match. CDR3 coding DNA: TGTGCCAGCAGTCCAAGGGGGCGATCTTTATACGAGCAGTACTTC. Translated, it gives CASSPRGRSLYEQYF.

V usage is TRBV6-5 and J usage is TRBJ1-4, with D perhaps TRBD1 (6 bases). Trimming took off 2 bases at V and 0 bases at J, with 10 bases between the two ends. From germline, CDR1 is MNHEY and CDR2 SVGAGI. The CDR3 spans 16 residues. The CDR3 loop is CASSYKDSTTNEKLFF. The CDR3 nucleotides are TGTGCCAGCAGTTACAAGGACAGCACAACTAATGAAAAACTGTTTTTT.

This chain joins TRBV6-4 and TRBJ1-2; possibly TRBD1 for D (5 bases). The germline V gene encodes CDR1 MRHNA and CDR2 SNTAGT. Trimming pared 6 bases from V and 7 bases from J, leaving 9 bases between. The length of the CDR3 is 11 residues. CDR3 DNA sequence: TGTGCCAGCAGCCAGGGAGGTGGCTACACCTTC. Its translation: CASSQGGGYTF.

This chain joins TRBV10-2 and TRBJ1-2; D is possibly TRBD1 (6 bases). V dropped 6 bases and J dropped 8 bases, with 13 bases sitting between them. Germline CDR1 is WSHSY and CDR2 is SAAADI. The CDR3 is 12 residues long. In DNA, the CDR3 is TGCGCCAGCAGGAGAGAACAGGGAGGCTACACCTTC. It codes for CASRREQGGYTF.

CDR3 coding DNA: TGTGCCAGCAGCTTGAGGGGGACAGGGGGCGCGGATGGCTACACCTTC. As protein: CASSLRGTGGADGYTF. This chain links TRBV5-6 with TRBJ1-2; TRBD1 aligns across 12 bases. Losses at the gene ends were 1 base for V and 6 bases for J; bases not matched to a gene: 7. Germline V CDR1 and CDR2: SGHDT, YYEEEE. The CDR3 has 16 amino acids. Full variable domain (missing parts from reference TRBV5-6 and TRBJ1-2): DAGVTQSPTHLIKTRGQQVTLRCSPKSGHDTVSWYQQALGQGPQFIFQYYEEEERQRGNFPDRFSGHQFPNYSSELNVNALLLGDSALYLCASSLRGTGGADGYTFGSGTRLTVV.

The J gene is TRBJ2-7, the V gene TRBV5-1; no definite D call. This CDR3 is built from 13 residues. Germline V gene lookup returns CDR1 SGHRS and CDR2 YFSETQ. Trimming removed 0 bases from V and 5 bases from J, with 9 bases in between. The CDR3 protein is CASSLGAWDEQYF. Written as DNA, the CDR3 is TGCGCCAGCAGCTTGGGGGCATGGGACGAGCAGTACTTC.

The gene calls are TRBV24-1 and TRBJ2-3; possible D gene TRBD2, 6 bases. Trimming shortened V by 4 bases and J by 7 bases, and 14 bases separated the two germline ends. The CDR3 extends over 14 amino acids. The germline CDR1 and CDR2 sequences are KGHDR and SFDVKD. Here the CDR3 reads CATSDNILANTQYF. In nucleotides, the CDR3 is TGTGCCACCAGTGACAATATACTAGCTAATACGCAGTATTTT.

This clone came up a few times. The CDR3 coding sequence is TGTGCCAGCAGTGCGTCGAGACAGAGCTACGAGCAGTACTTC. It is translated as CASSASRQSYEQYF. The genes are TRBV2 and TRBJ2-7; possible D gene TRBD1, 5 bases. V lost 4 bases and J 3 bases, leaving 13 bases between the germline ends. From germline, CDR1 is SNHLY and CDR2 FYNNEI. The CDR3 is made up of 14 amino acids.

The chain has TRBV12-3 or TRBV12-4 and TRBJ2-1; D unclear. The CDR3 runs 12 residues. Deletions cut 7 bases from V and 5 bases from J, with 9 bases between. CDR3 region: CASTLAHNEQFF. CDR3 sequence (DNA): TGTGCCAGCACCCTGGCCCACAATGAGCAGTTCTTC.

This clone was counted a single time. The chain uses TRBV28 and TRBJ2-4; possible D gene TRBD1, 8 bases. The CDR3 is 15 residues long. CDR1 is MDHEN and CDR2 is SYDVKM in the germline V gene. Trimming cost V 2 bases and J 5 bases, with 13 bases left between them. This CDR3 is CASSLTGGAENIQYF. The CDR3, as DNA: TGTGCCAGCAGTTTAACAGGGGGGGCGGAAAACATTCAGTACTTC.

This chain links TRBV5-5 with TRBJ2-1, with TRBD2 identical over 9 bases. The CDR3 has 15 amino acids. Germline V CDR1 and CDR2: SGHKS, YYEKEE (reference sequence). The J segment lost 7 bases and the V segment lost 0 bases, leaving 5 bases of the junction unmatched. CDR3 DNA sequence: TGTGCCAGCAGCTTGGGGCTAGCGGGAAGGAATGAGCAGTTCTTC. Its protein is CASSLGLAGRNEQFF.

This rearrangement joins TRBV30 to TRBJ1-1, with no clear D. The CDR3 consists of 14 residues. V lost 2 bases to trimming and J lost 0 bases, with 10 bases between them. CDR1 and CDR2 from the germline V gene are GTSNPN and SVGIG (reference sequence). DNA of the CDR3: TGTGCCTGGAGTTTTACAGTCTTGAACACTGAAGCTTTCTTT. Encoded protein: CAWSFTVLNTEAFF.

The V gene is TRBV11-2, the J gene TRBJ1-1, with 12 positions matching TRBD1. CDR3 length: 17 amino acids. Germline V gives CDR1 SGHAT, CDR2 FQNNGV. Losses at the gene ends were 1 base for V and 0 bases for J; bases not matched to a gene: 3. The CDR3 protein is CASSLAGTGGLNTEAFF. Written as DNA, the CDR3 is TGTGCCAGCAGCTTAGCTGGGACAGGGGGCTTGAACACTGAAGCTTTCTTT. The variable domain in full, with the rest retrieved from reference TRBV11-2 and TRBJ1-1, is EAGVAQSPRYKIIEKRQSVAFWCNPISGHATLYWYQQILGQGPKLLIQFQNNGVVDDSQLPKDRFSAERLKGVDSTLKIQPAKLEDSAVYLCASSLAGTGGLNTEAFFGQGTRLTVV.